The 29 T cell receptor beta chains below come from one sample, sequenced in a study of blood T cell repertoires in COVID-19. Using immunoSEQ multiplex PCR, the repertoire was profiled, and TCRdb retains in-frame clones only, with some absent. This repertoire shows a few hundred thousand clones, around 86% found once; its top ten account for approximately 7.2%. Material: PBMCs or T cells enriched from blood (not recorded which). These receptors were collected from a man aged 25-45 years in a cohort exposed to, infected with or recovered from COVID-19 (not recorded which).

The chain recombines TRBV9 with TRBJ1-1; 7 nucleotides match TRBD1. The CDR3 covers 14 residues. Germline CDR1 is SGDLS and CDR2 is YYNGEE. Losses at the gene ends were 0 bases for V and 8 bases for J; bases not matched to a gene: 7. This CDR3 reads CASSVGQGVNEAFF. The CDR3 coding sequence is TGTGCCAGCAGCGTAGGTCAGGGGGTCAACGAAGCTTTCTTT.

The CDR3 sequence is CASSQSFGIGTEAFF. The CDR3 DNA reads as TGCGCCAGCAGCCAAAGTTTCGGGATAGGGACTGAAGCTTTCTTT. J is TRBJ1-1 and V is TRBV4-3; the D is unclear. Germline loops: CDR1 LGHNA, CDR2 YSLEER. CDR3 length: 15 amino acids. V lost 2 bases and J 5 bases, leaving 15 bases between the germline ends.

This sequence joins TRBV18 and TRBJ1-2, with D uncertain. Per germline, CDR1 KGHSH and CDR2 LQKENI. The V and J ends lost 3 bases and 13 bases respectively, with 27 bases between them. This CDR3 comprises 16 residues. Here the CDR3 DNA reads TGTGCCAGCTCACCCCTAAATCTCCGGGAAGCTTGGCATCCCACCTTC. Translated, it gives CASSPLNLREAWHPTF.

The rearrangement uses TRBV7-2 and TRBJ1-6; D is perhaps TRBD1 (5 bases). Germline V CDR1 and CDR2: SGHTA, FQGNSA. There are 14 residues in the CDR3. The germline V and J ends were trimmed by 1 base and 10 bases, with 11 bases remaining between them. The CDR3 nucleotides read TGTGCCAGCAGCTTAGGGCAGGGTCGATCACCCCTCCACTTT. Amino acids: CASSLGQGRSPLHF.

The chain combines TRBV28 with TRBJ2-7, with 10 bases lining up with TRBD1. The CDR3 consists of 16 residues. The V gene end was trimmed by 6 bases and the J gene end by 5 bases; junction bases not matched to a gene: 13. Germline CDR1 MDHEN, CDR2 SYDVKM. CDR3 residues: CASSNKLRQGAHEQYF. CDR3 in DNA: TGTGCCAGCAGCAACAAACTGAGACAGGGGGCCCACGAGCAGTACTTC.

The J gene is TRBJ1-4, the V gene TRBV15; no clear D gene. Trimming took 0 bases from V and 8 from J, leaving 13 bases between them. This CDR3 contains 15 residues. CDR1 and CDR2 from the germline V gene are LNHNV and YYDKDF (reference sequence). In DNA, the CDR3 is TGTGCCACCAGCAGAGATCCGGGATCTCGCGAAAAACTGTTTTTT. Amino acids: CATSRDPGSREKLFF.

The chain carries TRBV15 and TRBJ1-3; D is undetermined. The CDR3 spans 14 residues. Germline V CDR1 and CDR2: LNHNV, YYDKDF (reference sequence). V was pared by 4 bases and J by 0 bases, with 7 bases between. CDR3 DNA: TGTGCCACCAGCATTAGTAGCTCTGGAAACACCATATATTTT. The encoded protein is CATSISSSGNTIYF.

The chain couples TRBV12-3 or TRBV12-4 to TRBJ2-7; D unclear. Between the trimmed V and J ends, which lost 4 bases and 7 bases, there was a span of 8 bases. CDR3 size: 11 residues. Here the CDR3 reads CASSSLKEQYF. As DNA, the CDR3 is TGTGCCAGCAGTTCTCTAAAGGAGCAGTACTTC.

The chain links TRBV27 to TRBJ2-7; 13 nucleotides line up with TRBD2. Germline V gene lookup returns CDR1 MNHEY and CDR2 SMNVEV (reference sequence). The CDR3 totals 16 residues. The V gene end was trimmed by 5 bases and the J gene end by 2 bases; junction bases not matched to a gene: 6. DNA for the CDR3: TGTGCCAGCAGTCCCCCAGGACTAGCGGGGGCCTACGAGCAGTACTTC. Its translation is CASSPPGLAGAYEQYF.

The rearrangement uses TRBV19 and TRBJ1-6; 7 bases line up with TRBD1. Germline lookup yields CDR1 LNHDA and CDR2 SQIVND (reference sequence). This CDR3 has 15 residues. With V trimmed by 5 bases and J by 9 bases, 10 bases remained unmatched. The CDR3 DNA follows: TGTGCCAGTAGTGTTACCGGGACAGATCCTTCACCCCTCCACTTT. It yields the protein CASSVTGTDPSPLHF.

The chain uses TRBV6-5 and TRBJ1-1; the match to TRBD1 covers 8 bases. The CDR3 runs to 14 residues. In germline, CDR1 is MNHEY, CDR2 SVGAGI. V trimming: 5 bases; J trimming: 7 bases; junction bases outside the gene matches: 9. Here the CDR3 reads CASSRGQGWSEAFF. The CDR3 DNA reads as TGTGCCAGCAGTCGAGGACAGGGTTGGAGTGAAGCTTTCTTT.

The chain is built from TRBV4-1 and TRBJ1-6; D possibly corresponds to TRBD1 (6 bases). The CDR3 is made up of 15 amino acids. The V end lost 0 bases, the J end lost 5 bases, and 8 bases lay between the germline ends. Per germline, CDR1 MGHRA and CDR2 YSYEKL. Here the CDR3 reads CASSQDRGNNSPLHF. CDR3 bases: TGCGCCAGCAGCCAAGATAGGGGGAATAATTCACCCCTCCACTTT.

V gene TRBV6-1 combines with J gene TRBJ1-3; no firm D call. Looked up from germline, CDR1 is MNHNS and CDR2 is SASEGT. This CDR3 spans 19 amino acids. Trimming left V 0 bases short and J 0 bases short, with 18 bases between. CDR3 in amino acids: CASSEALDRETSSGNTIYF. The CDR3 region has the DNA TGTGCCAGCAGTGAAGCGTTGGATCGGGAAACCAGCTCTGGAAACACCATATATTTT.

The CDR3 DNA reads TGCGCCAGCAGCCAAGAAGCTCCACTAGCGGGAGAAGGGAATGAGCAGTTCTTC. Amino acid sequence: CASSQEAPLAGEGNEQFF. The V call is TRBV4-1, the J call TRBJ2-1; 11 nucleotides line up with TRBD2. After removal of 0 bases from V and 7 bases from J, the junction contained 11 bases not matched to a gene. CDR1 and CDR2 from the germline V gene are MGHRA and YSYEKL. The length of the CDR3 is 18 residues.

This sequence joins TRBV4-1 and TRBJ2-7; 7 bases are shared with TRBD1. CDR3 length: 15 residues. V dropped 3 bases and J dropped 3; count of bases not matched to a gene: 8. Per the germline V gene, CDR1 is MGHRA and CDR2 is YSYEKL. CDR3 in DNA: TGCGCCAGCAGCCACCCCGGGACAGCCTACTACGAGCAGTACTTC. It yields the protein CASSHPGTAYYEQYF.

V gene TRBV28 combines with J gene TRBJ2-2; 8 positions agree with TRBD1. In germline, CDR1 is MDHEN, CDR2 SYDVKM. The CDR3 totals 15 residues. V lost 1 base and J lost 4; bases outside the gene matches: 2. Written as DNA, the CDR3 is TGTGCCAGCAGTTTATACAGGGGGGCCACCGGGGAGCTGTTTTTT. Amino acid sequence: CASSLYRGATGELFF.

There are a few counts of this clone. The V call is TRBV5-3, the J call TRBJ2-7; D might be TRBD2 (7 bases). TRBV5-3 is an ORF, and what it does is uncertain. The CDR3 loop spans 14 amino acids. V was clipped by 3 bases and J by 0 bases, with 10 bases between them. CDR3 in DNA: TGTGCCAGAAGCTGGCGGGGGCCCTCCTACGAGCAGTACTTC. Protein sequence: CARSWRGPSYEQYF.

Turning to this clone: Other nucleotide sequences from this sample produce the same CDR3. V is TRBV18 and J is TRBJ2-7; no clear D gene. V was cut by 0 bases and J by 1 base, with 7 bases left in between. The CDR3 sequence is 14 residues long. The germline gives CDR1 KGHSH, CDR2 LQKENI. The CDR3, as DNA: TGTGCCAGCTCACCACCTGCCGGGTCCTACGAGCAGTACTTC. Protein sequence: CASSPPAGSYEQYF.

The V and J genes are TRBV6-2 or TRBV6-3 and TRBJ2-2; D might be TRBD2 (6 bases). The CDR3 is made up of 14 amino acids. Trimming shortened V by 5 bases and J by 6 bases, and 13 bases separated the two germline ends. Germline V gene data show CDR1 as MNHEY and CDR2 as SVGEGT. CDR3 loop: CASSITSWPGELFF. CDR3 sequence (DNA): TGTGCCAGCAGTATTACTAGCTGGCCCGGGGAGCTGTTTTTT.

The sample holds a few counts of this clone. J is TRBJ1-1 and V is TRBV12-3 or TRBV12-4, with 7 bases lining up with TRBD1. The CDR3 spans 13 residues. V shed 6 bases and J 5 bases; nucleotides not matched to a gene: 6. In nucleotides, the CDR3 is TGTGCCAGCAGCCGTGACAGGGTAACTGAAGCTTTCTTT. This translates into CASSRDRVTEAFF.

V is TRBV18 and J is TRBJ1-4, with TRBD1 as a possible D gene (6 bases). From germline, CDR1 is KGHSH and CDR2 LQKENI. The CDR3 sequence is 15 residues long. V was pared by 6 bases and J by 1 base, with 12 bases between. DNA of the CDR3: TGTGCCAGCTCGCAAACAGGGAAAACTAATGAAAAACTGTTTTTT. This translates into CASSQTGKTNEKLFF.

The rearrangement uses TRBV6-5 and TRBJ2-7, with D possibly TRBD1 on 5 matching bases. The germline CDR1 and CDR2 sequences are MNHEY and SVGAGI. Trimming took 7 bases from V and 2 from J, leaving 12 bases between them. The length of the CDR3 is 13 residues. The CDR3 DNA follows: TGTGCCAGCACCGAAAGACAGACCTACGAGCAGTACTTC. Protein product: CASTERQTYEQYF.

The rearrangement joins TRBV5-6 to TRBJ1-6, with no clear D. This CDR3 has 16 amino acids. Germline CDR1 SGHDT, CDR2 YYEEEE. V was shortened by 4 bases and J by 7 bases, with 18 bases between the two germline ends. The CDR3, as DNA: TGTGCCAGCAGCACGTACAGATTTAGTATGAATTCACCCCTCCACTTT. It yields the protein CASSTYRFSMNSPLHF.

The gene calls are TRBV4-1 and TRBJ2-2; D possibly corresponds to TRBD2 (6 bases). V dropped 3 bases and J dropped 2 bases, with 16 bases sitting between them. The CDR3 loop spans 17 amino acids. The germline gives CDR1 MGHRA, CDR2 YSYEKL. The CDR3 nucleotides read TGCGCCAGCAGCCAGGTTTTAGCGGAGATTAACACCGGGGAGCTGTTTTTT. Amino acid sequence: CASSQVLAEINTGELFF.

This chain links TRBV28 with TRBJ1-1; 11 bases are shared with TRBD1. With 4 bases clipped from V and 1 base from J, the junction kept 14 bases outside the gene matches. The CDR3 is 19 amino acids. Germline lookup yields CDR1 MDHEN and CDR2 SYDVKM. The DNA for the CDR3 is TGTGCCAGCAGTTGGGGACCGGGACAGGGGGGGAGGCAGAACACTGAAGCTTTCTTT. This gives the protein CASSWGPGQGGRQNTEAFF.

The chain uses TRBV4-3 and TRBJ2-3, with a possible D match to TRBD2 (5 bases). Deletions cut 0 bases from V and 3 bases from J, with 10 bases between. Germline V gene lookup returns CDR1 LGHNA and CDR2 YSLEER. CDR3 length: 15 amino acids. In DNA form, the CDR3 reads TGCGCCAGCAGCCAAGATAGCACGGGAACAGATACGCAGTATTTT. It is translated as CASSQDSTGTDTQYF.

The chain is built from TRBV18 and TRBJ1-1, with 7 bases lining up with TRBD1. The CDR3 runs to 16 residues. Germline V gives CDR1 KGHSH, CDR2 LQKENI. V dropped 4 bases and J dropped 0; count of bases not matched to a gene: 8. CDR3 sequence reads: CASSRATGTLNTEAFF. The CDR3 region has the DNA TGTGCCAGCTCACGGGCGACAGGGACCCTGAACACTGAAGCTTTCTTT.

This chain joins TRBV19 and TRBJ2-2; D remains unclear. From germline, CDR1 is LNHDA and CDR2 SQIVND (reference sequence). Trimming shortened V by 5 bases and J by 1 base, and 8 bases separated the two germline ends. The CDR3 consists of 14 residues. CDR3 sequence (DNA): TGTGCCAGTAGTCCGGGTAGGAACACCGGGGAGCTGTTTTTT. Its translation: CASSPGRNTGELFF. Full variable domain (rest looked up from reference TRBV19 and TRBJ2-2): DGGITQSPKYLFRKEGQNVTLSCEQNLNHDAMYWYRQDPGQGLRLIYYSQIVNDFQKGDIAEGYSVSREKKESFPLTVTSAQKNPTAFYLCASSPGRNTGELFFGEGSRLTVL.

V and J are TRBV5-4 and TRBJ2-5, with D possibly being TRBD1 (7 bases). The germline CDR1 and CDR2 sequences are SGHNT and YYREEE (reference sequence). Trimming stripped 1 base from V and 4 bases from J, with 14 bases between. The CDR3 is 15 amino acids. This CDR3 is CASSLFGQGGETQYF. The CDR3 nucleotides read TGTGCCAGCAGCTTGTTCGGTCAGGGGGGAGAGACCCAGTACTTC. Looking up the rest from reference TRBV5-4 and TRBJ2-5 gives the full variable domain: ETGVTQSPTHLIKTRGQQVTLRCSSQSGHNTVSWYQQALGQGPQFIFQYYREEENGRGNFPPRFSGLQFPNYSSELNVNALELDDSALYLCASSLFGQGGETQYFGPGTRLLVL.